Below are 5 T cell receptor beta chains sequenced from a single sample in a study of T cells in women clearing cervical HPV infection. Only in-frame clones appear in the TCRdb table, and some are missing; sequencing was by immunoSEQ multiplex PCR. The repertoire table contains approximately 35,000 clones. The sequenced sample consisted of blood buffy coat. These receptors all stem from a woman between 18 and 70 years old with a cervical HPV16 infection that either progressed to CIN3+ or cleared (not recorded which).

Comment on this clone: Read sequence stops 3 residues before the CDR3 end, and the germline J gene provides the missing end. The V and J genes are TRBV18 and TRBJ1-4; 8 bases match TRBD1. This CDR3 comprises 14 residues. From germline, CDR1 is KGHSH and CDR2 LQKENI. The part of the CDR3 DNA that was read is TGTGCCAGCTCACTGGACAGGGCTTCCTCACCA. Translated, it gives CASSLDRASSP. The CDR3 in full is CASSLDRASSPLFF.

For this clone: The CDR3 end lies 3 residues beyond the end of the read and is filled in from the germline J gene. This rearrangement joins TRBV19 to TRBJ1-2, with D tentatively TRBD1 (5 bases). The CDR3 consists of 13 residues. Per the germline V gene, CDR1 is LNHDA and CDR2 is SQIVND (reference sequence). CDR3 protein: CASSIQGSYDYTF. The CDR3 DNA, read in part, is TGTGCCAGTAGTATTCAGGGTTCCTACGAC.

As to this clone: The read ends 3 residues early relative to the CDR3; the germline J gene fills the gap. The chain joins TRBV5-6 to TRBJ1-5; possibly TRBD1 for D (5 bases). The germline V gene has CDR1 SGHDT and CDR2 YYEEEE. V dropped 3 bases and J dropped 4 bases, with 11 bases sitting between them. The CDR3 is 14 amino acids. The covered CDR3 bases are TGTGCCAGCAGCTATCGAACAGGTAATCAGCCC. Its translation: CASSYRTGNQP. The CDR3 as a whole reads CASSYRTGNQPQHF.

The CDR3 here is CSAGSGTMNTEAFF. CDR3 DNA, as far as it was read: TGCAGTGCAGGTTCCGGGACAATGAACACTGAA. This chain connects TRBV20-1 to TRBJ1-1; D might be TRBD1 (6 bases). From the germline J gene comes the end of the CDR3, since the read stops 3 residues before it. The length of the CDR3 is 14 residues. V shed 6 bases and J shed 0 bases, with 14 bases lying between them. Germline V gene sequence: CDR1 DFQATT, CDR2 SNEGSKA (reference sequence).

As for this clone: The sample has other DNA sequences that encode this CDR3 too. CDR3: CASSPSGGAGETQYF. CDR3 DNA, as far as it was read: TGCGCCAGCAGCCCTAGCGGGGGGGCTGGAGAGACC. V usage is TRBV5-1 and J usage is TRBJ2-5, with TRBD2 matching 12 bases. The CDR3 end lies 3 residues beyond the end of the read and is filled in from the germline J gene. V lost 4 bases, J lost 4 bases, and 5 bases stayed unmatched. The CDR3 is 15 residues long. Germline assignment: CDR1 SGHRS and CDR2 YFSETQ.